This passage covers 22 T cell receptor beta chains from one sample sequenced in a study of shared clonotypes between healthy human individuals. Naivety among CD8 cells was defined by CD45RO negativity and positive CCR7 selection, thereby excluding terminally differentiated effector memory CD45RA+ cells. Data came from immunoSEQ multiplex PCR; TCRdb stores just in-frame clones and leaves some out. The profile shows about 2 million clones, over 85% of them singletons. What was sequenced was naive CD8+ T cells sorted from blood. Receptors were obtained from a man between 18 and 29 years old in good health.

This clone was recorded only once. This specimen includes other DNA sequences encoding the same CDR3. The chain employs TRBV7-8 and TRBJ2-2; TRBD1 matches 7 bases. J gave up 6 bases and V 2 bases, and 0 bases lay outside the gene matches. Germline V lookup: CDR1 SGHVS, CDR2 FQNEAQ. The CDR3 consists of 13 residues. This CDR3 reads CASSLTGAGELFF. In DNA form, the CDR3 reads TGTGCCAGCAGCTTAACAGGGGCCGGGGAGCTGTTTTTT.

CDR3 coding DNA: TGTGCCAGCGCTCATTTGGATCAGCCCCAGCATTTT. This encodes CASAHLDQPQHF. V and J are TRBV6-1 and TRBJ1-5, with unresolved D. CDR3 length equals 12 residues. Germline values: CDR1 MNHNS, CDR2 SASEGT. V was pared by 8 bases and J by 5 bases, with 10 bases between.

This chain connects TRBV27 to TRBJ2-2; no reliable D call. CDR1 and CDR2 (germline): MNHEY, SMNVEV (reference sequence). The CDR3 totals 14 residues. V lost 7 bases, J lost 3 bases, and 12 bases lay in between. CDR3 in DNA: TGTGCCAGCACCACGGCTCCTTACACCGGGGAGCTGTTTTTT. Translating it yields CASTTAPYTGELFF.

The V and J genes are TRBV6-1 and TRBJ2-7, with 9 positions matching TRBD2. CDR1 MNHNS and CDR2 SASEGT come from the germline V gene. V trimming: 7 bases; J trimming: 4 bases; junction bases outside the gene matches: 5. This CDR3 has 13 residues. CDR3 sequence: CASKDSGGYEQYF. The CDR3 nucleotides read TGTGCCAGCAAGGATAGCGGGGGATACGAGCAGTACTTC.

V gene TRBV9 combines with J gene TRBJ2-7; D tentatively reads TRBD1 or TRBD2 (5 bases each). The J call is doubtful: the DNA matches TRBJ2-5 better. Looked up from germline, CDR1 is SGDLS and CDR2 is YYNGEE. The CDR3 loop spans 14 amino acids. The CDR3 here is CASSVGGEQETQYF. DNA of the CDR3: TGTGCCAGCAGCGTAGGAGGGGAACAAGAGACCCAGTACTTC.

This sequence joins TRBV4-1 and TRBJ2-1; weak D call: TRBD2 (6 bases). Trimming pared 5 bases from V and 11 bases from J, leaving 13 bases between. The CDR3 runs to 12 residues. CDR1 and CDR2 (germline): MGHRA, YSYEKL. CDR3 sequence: CASSSGLFKQFF. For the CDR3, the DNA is TGCGCCAGCAGCTCGGGACTTTTCAAGCAGTTCTTC.

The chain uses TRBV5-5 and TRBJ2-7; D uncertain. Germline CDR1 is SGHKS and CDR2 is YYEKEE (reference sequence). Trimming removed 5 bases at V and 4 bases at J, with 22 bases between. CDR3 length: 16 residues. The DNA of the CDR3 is TGTGCCAGCAGTTCGGACCGTGGGGTAGAATGGTACGAGCAGTACTTC. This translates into CASSSDRGVEWYEQYF.

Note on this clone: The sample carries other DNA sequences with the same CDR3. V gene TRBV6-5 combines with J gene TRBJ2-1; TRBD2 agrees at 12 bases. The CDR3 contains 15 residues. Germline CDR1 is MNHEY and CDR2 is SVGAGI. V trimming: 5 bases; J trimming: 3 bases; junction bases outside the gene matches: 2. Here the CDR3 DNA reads TGTGCCAGCAGTCAACTAGCGGGGGGCTACAATGAGCAGTTCTTC. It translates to CASSQLAGGYNEQFF.

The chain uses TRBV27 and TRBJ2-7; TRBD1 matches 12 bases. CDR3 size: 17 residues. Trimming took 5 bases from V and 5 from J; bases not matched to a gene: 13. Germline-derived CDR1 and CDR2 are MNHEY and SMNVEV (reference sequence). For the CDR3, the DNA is TGTGCCAGCAGTCTTTCGGCCGGGACAGGGGGCTTCGACGAGCAGTACTTC. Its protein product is CASSLSAGTGGFDEQYF.

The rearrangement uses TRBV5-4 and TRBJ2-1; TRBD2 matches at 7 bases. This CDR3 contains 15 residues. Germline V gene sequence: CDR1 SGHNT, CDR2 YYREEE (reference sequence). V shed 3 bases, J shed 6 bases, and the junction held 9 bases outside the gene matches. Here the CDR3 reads CASSSPQSSGNEQFF. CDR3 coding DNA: TGTGCCAGCAGCTCACCTCAGTCTAGCGGCAATGAGCAGTTCTTC. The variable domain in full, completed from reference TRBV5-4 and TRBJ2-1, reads ETGVTQSPTHLIKTRGQQVTLRCSSQSGHNTVSWYQQALGQGPQFIFQYYREEENGRGNFPPRFSGLQFPNYSSELNVNALELDDSALYLCASSSPQSSGNEQFFGPGTRLTVL.

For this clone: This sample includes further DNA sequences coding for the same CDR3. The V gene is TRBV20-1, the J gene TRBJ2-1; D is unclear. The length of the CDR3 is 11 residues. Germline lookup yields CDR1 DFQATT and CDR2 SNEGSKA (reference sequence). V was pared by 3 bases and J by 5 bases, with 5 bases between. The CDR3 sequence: CSASLDNEQFF. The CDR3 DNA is TGCAGTGCTAGCCTCGACAATGAGCAGTTCTTC.

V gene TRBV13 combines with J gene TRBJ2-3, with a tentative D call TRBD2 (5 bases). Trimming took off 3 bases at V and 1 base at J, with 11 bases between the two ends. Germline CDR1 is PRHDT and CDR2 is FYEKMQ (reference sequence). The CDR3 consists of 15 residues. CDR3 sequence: CASSFVGVGTDTQYF. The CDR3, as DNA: TGTGCCAGCAGCTTTGTCGGGGTCGGCACAGATACGCAGTATTTT.

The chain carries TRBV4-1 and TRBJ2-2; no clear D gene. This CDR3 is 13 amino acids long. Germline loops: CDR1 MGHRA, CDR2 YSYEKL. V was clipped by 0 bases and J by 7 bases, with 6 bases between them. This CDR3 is CASSQEDNGELFF. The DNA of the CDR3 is TGCGCCAGCAGCCAAGAGGATAACGGGGAGCTGTTTTTT.

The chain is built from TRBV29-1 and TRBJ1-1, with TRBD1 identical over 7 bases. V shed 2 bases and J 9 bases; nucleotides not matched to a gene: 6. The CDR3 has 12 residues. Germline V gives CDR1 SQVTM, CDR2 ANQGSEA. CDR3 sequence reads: CSVELQGPKAFF. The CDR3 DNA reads TGCAGCGTTGAACTACAGGGGCCGAAAGCTTTCTTT.

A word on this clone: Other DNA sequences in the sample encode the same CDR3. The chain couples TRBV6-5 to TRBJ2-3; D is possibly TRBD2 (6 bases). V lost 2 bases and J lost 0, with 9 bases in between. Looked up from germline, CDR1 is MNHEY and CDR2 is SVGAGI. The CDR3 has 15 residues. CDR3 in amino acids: CASSYLAGSTDTQYF. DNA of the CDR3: TGTGCCAGCAGTTACCTGGCGGGGAGCACAGATACGCAGTATTTT.

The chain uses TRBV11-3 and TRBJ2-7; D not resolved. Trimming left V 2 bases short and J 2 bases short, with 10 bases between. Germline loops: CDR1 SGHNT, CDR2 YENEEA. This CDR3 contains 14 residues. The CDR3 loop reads CASSLSNSPYEQYF. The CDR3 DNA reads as TGTGCCAGCAGCTTAAGTAACAGTCCCTACGAGCAGTACTTC.

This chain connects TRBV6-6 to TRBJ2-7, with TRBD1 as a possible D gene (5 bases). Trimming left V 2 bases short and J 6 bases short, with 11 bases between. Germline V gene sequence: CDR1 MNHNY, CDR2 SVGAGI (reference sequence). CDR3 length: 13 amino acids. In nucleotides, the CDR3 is TGTGCCAGCAGTTACGGGGCCGTCGGCGAGCAGTACTTC. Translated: CASSYGAVGEQYF.

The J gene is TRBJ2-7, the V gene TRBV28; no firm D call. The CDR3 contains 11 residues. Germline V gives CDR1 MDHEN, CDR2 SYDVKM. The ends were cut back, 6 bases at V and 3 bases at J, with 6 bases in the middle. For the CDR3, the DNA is TGTGCCAGCAGGTCGGGCTACGAGCAGTACTTC. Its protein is CASRSGYEQYF.

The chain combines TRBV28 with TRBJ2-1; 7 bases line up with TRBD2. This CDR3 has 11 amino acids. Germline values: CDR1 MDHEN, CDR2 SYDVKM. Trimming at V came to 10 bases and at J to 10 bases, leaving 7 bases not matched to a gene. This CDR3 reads CATLRGIEQFF. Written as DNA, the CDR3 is TGTGCCACATTGCGGGGGATCGAGCAGTTCTTC.

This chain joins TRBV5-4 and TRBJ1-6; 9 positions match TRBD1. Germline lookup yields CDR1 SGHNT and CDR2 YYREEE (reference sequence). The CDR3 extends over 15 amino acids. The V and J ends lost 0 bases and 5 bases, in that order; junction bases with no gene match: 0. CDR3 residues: CASSLGTGDNSPLHF. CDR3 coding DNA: TGTGCCAGCAGCTTGGGGACAGGGGATAATTCACCCCTCCACTTT.

In nucleotides, the CDR3 is TGCAGCGTTGATTTCCAGGGGACAGATACGCAGTATTTT. Its protein is CSVDFQGTDTQYF. The J gene is TRBJ2-3, the V gene TRBV29-1; D perhaps matches TRBD1 (6 bases). The CDR3 is 13 amino acids. Trimming shortened V by 3 bases and J by 3 bases, and 10 bases separated the two germline ends. In germline, CDR1 is SQVTM, CDR2 ANQGSEA.

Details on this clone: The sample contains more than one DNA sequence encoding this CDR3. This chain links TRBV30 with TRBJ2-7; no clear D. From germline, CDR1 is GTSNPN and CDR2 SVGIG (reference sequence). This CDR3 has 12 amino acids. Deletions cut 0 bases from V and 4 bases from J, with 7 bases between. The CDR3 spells CAWSVGWYEQYF. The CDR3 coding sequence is TGTGCCTGGAGTGTGGGGTGGTACGAGCAGTACTTC.